This TCR beta chain comes out of a study of shared clonotypes between healthy human individuals. As to this clone: Its antigen remains unknown.

Into CD45RA+ naive and CD45RA-negative memory subsets, the CD4+ cells were split. This table comes from immunoSEQ multiplex PCR, and its TCRdb copy is limited to in-frame clones, with some not included. The sample has over 1.5 million clones, 95% to 99% seen once. Study-wide points: Only blood was sampled, and tissue TCR repertoires likely differ from blood ones. Non-shared clonotypes showed lower generation probabilities than clonotypes common to all four donors. Estimated clonotype richness was generally higher in naive than memory subsets.

The sequenced material came from naive CD4+ T cells sorted from blood. The subset denotes: CD45RA+ positively selected. The sequence was obtained from a young man in good health.

The CDR3 bases are TGTGCCAGCATGCGACTAGAGACGGTTTTAGATACGCAGTATTTT. This gives the protein CASMRLETVLDTQYF. V usage is TRBV6-1 and J usage is TRBJ2-3; D possibly corresponds to TRBD2 (6 bases). There are 15 residues in the CDR3. Germline V gives CDR1 MNHNS, CDR2 SASEGT. V dropped 7 bases and J dropped 5 bases, with 19 bases sitting between them.